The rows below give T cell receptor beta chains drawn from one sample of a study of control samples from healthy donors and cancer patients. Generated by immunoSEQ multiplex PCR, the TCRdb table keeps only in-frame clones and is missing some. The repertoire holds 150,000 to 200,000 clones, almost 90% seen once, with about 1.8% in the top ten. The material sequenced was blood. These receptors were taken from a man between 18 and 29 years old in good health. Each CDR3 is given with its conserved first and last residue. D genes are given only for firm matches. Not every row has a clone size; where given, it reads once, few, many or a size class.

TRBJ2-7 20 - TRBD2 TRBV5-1 CASSLAGDRGLAGASYEQYF TGCGCCAGCAGCTTGGCCGGGGACAGGGGACTAGCGGGGGCCTCCTACGAGCAGTACTTC
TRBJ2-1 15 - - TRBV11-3 CASSLVGGIRDEQFF TGTGCCAGCAGCTTAGTTGGGGGCATCAGGGATGAGCAGTTCTTC
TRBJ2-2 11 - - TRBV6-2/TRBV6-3 CASTPSGELFF TGTGCCAGCACCCCCTCCGGGGAGCTGTTTTTT
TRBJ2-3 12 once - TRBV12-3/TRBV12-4 CASSRWRGTQYF TGTGCCAGCAGCCGTTGGCGGGGTACGCAGTATTTT
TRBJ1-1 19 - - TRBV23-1 CASSQSYKGWKKMNTEAFF TGCGCCAGCAGTCAATCCTATAAAGGCTGGAAAAAGATGAACACTGAAGCTTTCTTT
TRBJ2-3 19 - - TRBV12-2 CASRLGEETSAGAGGTQYF TGTGCAAGTCGCTTAGGGGAAGAGACTAGCGCTGGCGCCGGGGGGACGCAGTATTTT
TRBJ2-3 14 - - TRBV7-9 CASSFGINTDTQYF TGTGCCAGCAGCTTTGGGATTAACACAGATACGCAGTATTTT
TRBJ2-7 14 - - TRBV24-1 CATSDSVPPYEQYF TGTGCCACCAGTGATTCCGTGCCCCCCTACGAGCAGTACTTC
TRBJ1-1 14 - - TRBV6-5 CASSYSQMNTEAFF TGTGCCAGCAGTTACAGTCAGATGAACACTGAAGCTTTCTTT
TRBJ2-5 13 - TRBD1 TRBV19 CASSPGQGGTQYF TGTGCCAGTAGTCCCGGACAGGGAGGGACCCAGTACTTC
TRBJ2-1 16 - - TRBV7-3 CASSVLWSGSYNEQFF TGTGCCAGCAGCGTCCTCTGGAGCGGCTCCTACAATGAGCAGTTCTTC
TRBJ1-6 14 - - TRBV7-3 CAIPGTMENSPLHF TGTGCCATCCCCGGGACTATGGAAAATTCACCCCTCCACTTT
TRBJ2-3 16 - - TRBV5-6 CASTLMKETSTDTQYF TGTGCCAGCACCTTAATGAAAGAGACAAGTACAGATACGCAGTATTTT
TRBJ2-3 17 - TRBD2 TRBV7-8 CASSLDIAGALTDTQYF TGTGCCAGCAGCTTAGATATAGCGGGGGCGCTCACAGATACGCAGTATTTT
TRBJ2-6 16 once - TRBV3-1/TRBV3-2 CASSQVPGEGANVLTF TGTGCCAGCAGCCAAGTCCCAGGGGAAGGGGCCAACGTCCTGACTTTC
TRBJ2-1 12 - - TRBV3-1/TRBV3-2 CASSQRGGEQFF TGTGCCAGCAGCCAAAGGGGGGGGGAGCAGTTCTTC
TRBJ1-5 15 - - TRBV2 CASTQGGYSNQPQHF TGTGCCAGCACACAAGGGGGTTATAGCAATCAGCCCCAGCATTTT
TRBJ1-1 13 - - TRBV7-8 CASSWSGSAEAFF TGTGCCAGCAGTTGGAGTGGGTCCGCTGAAGCTTTCTTT
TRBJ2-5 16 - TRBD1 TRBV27 CASRSWGTANQETQYF TGTGCCAGCAGATCTTGGGGGACAGCCAACCAAGAGACCCAGTACTTC
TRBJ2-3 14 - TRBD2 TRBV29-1 CSGGRGLATDTQYF TGCAGCGGCGGGCGGGGACTAGCCACAGATACGCAGTATTTT
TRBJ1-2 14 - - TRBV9 CASSVATVNYGYTF TGTGCCAGCAGCGTAGCGACCGTTAACTATGGCTACACCTTC
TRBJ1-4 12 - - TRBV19 CASGQHREKLFF TGTGCCAGCGGACAGCATCGTGAAAAACTGTTTTTT